This T cell receptor beta chain came from a study of T cell repertoires in cytomegalovirus infection. This clonotype was observed a handful of times. Its antigen is currently unknown. V dropped 5 bases and J dropped 2; count of bases not matched to a gene: 8. Germline-derived CDR1 and CDR2 are SGHNT and YENEEA. The CDR3 loop spans 16 amino acids. MiXCR, applied by TCRdb to the reads, yields one record per CDR3 protein. The sample holds about 700,000 distinct CDR3 sequences, about 30% seen once. This chain joins TRBV11-3 and TRBJ2-1, with 8 bases that match TRBD2. Sequenced here: cultured PBMCs, sampled from culture after CMV antigen stimulation. This receptor was taken from a human donor in good health (CMV status not recorded). Some clones in this sample may be carry-over from other donors' samples. The CDR3 DNA sequence: TGTGCCAGCAGCCTGGGCGGGGGGCCCCCCTACAATGAGCAGTTCTTC. Amino acid sequence: CASSLGGGPPYNEQFF.